These 30 T cell receptor beta chains originate from one sample sequenced in a study of T cells after somatic rescue of genetic block. Produced via immunoSEQ multiplex PCR; TCRdb's table is partial and in-frame only. The table lists some 14,000 clones, just over 70% of them singletons. The specimen sequenced was peripheral blood mononuclear cells (PBMCs). These receptors were collected from a man aged 18-30 years.

Note on this clone: In the same sample, other DNA sequences code for this CDR3. V and J are TRBV11-3 and TRBJ1-1; D perhaps matches TRBD1 (6 bases). Trimming took 3 bases from V and 2 from J, leaving 7 bases between them. The CDR3 consists of 13 residues. The V gene's germline CDR1 is SGHNT and CDR2 YENEEA. In DNA, the CDR3 is TGTGCCAGCAGCTTCGGGGGCAACACTGAAGCTTTCTTT. Its protein is CASSFGGNTEAFF.

The sample holds one count of this clone. The rearrangement uses TRBV11-2 and TRBJ1-6; D remains ambiguous. Per germline, CDR1 SGHAT and CDR2 FQNNGV. This CDR3 is built from 14 residues. The V gene lost 1 base and the J gene lost 9 bases, with 10 bases spanning the gap. The CDR3 DNA reads TGTGCCAGCAGCTTAGTCGACGTTGTTTCACCCCTCCACTTT. Its translation: CASSLVDVVSPLHF. The full variable domain, completed using reference TRBV11-2 and TRBJ1-6, is EAGVAQSPRYKIIEKRQSVAFWCNPISGHATLYWYQQILGQGPKLLIQFQNNGVVDDSQLPKDRFSAERLKGVDSTLKIQPAKLEDSAVYLCASSLVDVVSPLHFGNGTRLTVT.

The V call is TRBV11-2, the J call TRBJ2-1; D is perhaps TRBD1 or TRBD2 (6 bases each). V was trimmed by 1 base and J by 4 bases, leaving 8 bases between them. Germline lookup yields CDR1 SGHAT and CDR2 FQNNGV. This CDR3 comprises 14 residues. This CDR3 reads CASSLGGAYNEQFF. The CDR3, as DNA: TGTGCCAGCAGCTTAGGGGGGGCATACAATGAGCAGTTCTTC.

The genes are TRBV28 and TRBJ2-1; 15 bases match TRBD2. Germline V gene lookup returns CDR1 MDHEN and CDR2 SYDVKM. The CDR3 has 18 amino acids. Trimming at V came to 3 bases and at J to 12 bases, leaving 15 bases not matched to a gene. The CDR3 DNA is TGTGCCAGCAGTTTTTACCCCGGACTAGCGGGAGGGCCCTACTGGCAGTTCTTC. Amino acids: CASSFYPGLAGGPYWQFF.

CDR3 protein: CSVITGSYEQYF. Here the CDR3 DNA reads TGCAGCGTGATAACAGGGTCCTACGAGCAGTACTTC. The V gene is TRBV29-1, the J gene TRBJ2-5, with D perhaps TRBD1 (6 bases). The last part of the DNA fits TRBJ2-7 better; the J call may be wrong. The CDR3 is 12 amino acids. In germline, CDR1 is SQVTM, CDR2 ANQGSEA.

The rearrangement joins TRBV6-6 to TRBJ1-1; D gene unclear. Deletions cut 5 bases from V and 4 bases from J, with 5 bases between. The germline V gene has CDR1 MNHNY and CDR2 SVGAGI (reference sequence). The CDR3 consists of 11 residues. The DNA for the CDR3 is TGTGCCAGCAGTGGTGTCACTGAAGCTTTCTTT. This encodes CASSGVTEAFF.

The gene calls are TRBV2 and TRBJ2-3, with D hard to call. Trimming pared 1 base from V and 3 bases from J, leaving 8 bases between. Looked up from germline, CDR1 is SNHLY and CDR2 is FYNNEI. There are 14 residues in the CDR3. The CDR3 is CASSEGDLTDTQYF. In DNA, the CDR3 is TGTGCCAGCAGTGAAGGGGATTTAACAGATACGCAGTATTTT.

The chain recombines TRBV28 with TRBJ1-1; 8 bases align to TRBD1. There are 13 residues in the CDR3. CDR1 is MDHEN and CDR2 is SYDVKM in the germline V gene. Germline trimming cut 4 bases from V and 11 bases from J; bases unmatched to any gene: 9. The CDR3 DNA reads TGTGCCAGCAGTTCCCAGGGGGCGGTAAGGGCTTTCTTT. Protein: CASSSQGAVRAFF.

The CDR3 bases are TGTGCCAGCAGCCGGGACAGGGTAGATGAAGACACCATATATTTT. Protein sequence: CASSRDRVDEDTIYF. The rearrangement joins TRBV5-6 to TRBJ1-3; 9 positions match TRBD1. The CDR3 has 15 amino acids. With 4 bases clipped from V and 8 bases from J, the junction kept 10 bases outside the gene matches. CDR1 SGHDT and CDR2 YYEEEE come from the germline V gene.

The chain couples TRBV29-1 to TRBJ2-1; 11 nucleotides line up with TRBD1. V dropped 3 bases and J dropped 6; count of bases not matched to a gene: 10. The length of the CDR3 is 16 residues. The V gene's germline CDR1 is SQVTM and CDR2 ANQGSEA. CDR3: CSVDSFRDRGANEQFF. DNA of the CDR3: TGCAGCGTTGATAGTTTCCGGGACAGGGGGGCCAATGAGCAGTTCTTC.

In its sample, this clone was seen a few times. The V gene is TRBV10-3, the J gene TRBJ1-1, with TRBD1 identical over 8 bases. Looked up from germline, CDR1 is ENHRY and CDR2 is SYGVKD. The CDR3 runs 16 residues. The V gene end was trimmed by 11 bases and the J gene end by 3 bases; junction bases not matched to a gene: 17. This chain's CDR3 is CASQTGAGIGDTEAFF. In DNA, the CDR3 is TGTGCCTCCCAGACAGGGGCAGGGATAGGGGACACTGAAGCTTTCTTT.

This clone occurred once. The chain recombines TRBV21-1 with TRBJ1-2; the table's D call, TRBD1, has no DNA check behind it. TRBV21-1 is noted as a pseudogene. The CDR3 length is 19 residues. The CDR3 DNA is TGTGCCAGCCAGCCCGCCCGGGACAGGGGTATTACTCCAAACTATGGCTACACCTTC. Residues: CASQPARDRGITPNYGYTF.

The chain links TRBV5-1 to TRBJ1-1; possible D gene TRBD1, 6 bases. Germline CDR1 SGHRS, CDR2 YFSETQ. Deletions cut 2 bases from V and 5 bases from J, with 13 bases between. The CDR3 runs 14 residues. CDR3 sequence (DNA): TGCGCCAGCAGCTTATCCAGGGGAGGGACTGAAGCTTTCTTT. This encodes CASSLSRGGTEAFF.

V gene TRBV19 combines with J gene TRBJ2-1; D uncertain. V lost 3 bases and J 8 bases, leaving 11 bases between the germline ends. CDR3 size: 13 residues. Germline V gene lookup returns CDR1 LNHDA and CDR2 SQIVND (reference sequence). As DNA, the CDR3 is TGTGCCAGTAGTATGGGGTTTGGGGATGAGCAGTTCTTC. Amino acid sequence: CASSMGFGDEQFF. The variable domain in full, with the rest retrieved from reference TRBV19 and TRBJ2-1, is DGGITQSPKYLFRKEGQNVTLSCEQNLNHDAMYWYRQDPGQGLRLIYYSQIVNDFQKGDIAEGYSVSREKKESFPLTVTSAQKNPTAFYLCASSMGFGDEQFFGPGTRLTVL.

There are a few counts of this clone. The chain's CDR3 is CASSLGPPGAVRTDTQYF. In nucleotides, the CDR3 is TGTGCCAGCAGTTTAGGCCCCCCTGGAGCGGTACGCACAGATACGCAGTATTTT. V and J are TRBV27 and TRBJ2-3; possible D gene TRBD2, 5 bases. The V gene lost 2 bases and the J gene lost 1 base, with 19 bases spanning the gap. Germline V gives CDR1 MNHEY, CDR2 SMNVEV (reference sequence). The CDR3 loop spans 18 amino acids.

This clone was recorded only once. The chain combines TRBV19 with TRBJ1-1; D is possibly TRBD1 (6 bases). The CDR3 has 14 residues. Germline-derived CDR1 and CDR2 are LNHDA and SQIVND (reference sequence). Trimming removed 0 bases from V and 2 bases from J, with 7 bases in between. The CDR3 region has the DNA TGTGCCAGTAGTATAGACAGGGGAAACACTGAAGCTTTCTTT. Translated, it gives CASSIDRGNTEAFF.

The CDR3 loop is CAISESGASNQPQHF. The CDR3, as DNA: TGTGCCATCAGTGAGTCGGGTGCTAGCAATCAGCCCCAGCATTTT. This rearrangement joins TRBV10-3 to TRBJ1-5, with D hard to call. V was pared by 0 bases and J by 0 bases, with 6 bases between. The CDR3 loop spans 15 amino acids. The germline CDR1 and CDR2 sequences are ENHRY and SYGVKD.

The chain links TRBV11-2 to TRBJ2-7; tentative D call: TRBD2 (6 bases). The CDR3 length is 14 residues. CDR1 and CDR2 (germline): SGHAT, FQNNGV. V was trimmed by 1 base and J by 4 bases, leaving 11 bases between them. For the CDR3, the DNA is TGTGCCAGCAGCTTAGCTACTAGCCTATACGAGCAGTACTTC. Protein: CASSLATSLYEQYF.

The chain is built from TRBV5-6 and TRBJ1-2; D is uncertain. Trimming shortened V by 4 bases and J by 2 bases, and 9 bases separated the two germline ends. CDR1 is SGHDT, CDR2 YYEEEE, per germline. The CDR3 length is 13 residues. CDR3 sequence reads: CASSIMPNYGYTF. The DNA for the CDR3 is TGTGCCAGCAGCATCATGCCGAACTATGGCTACACCTTC.

The chain combines TRBV28 with TRBJ2-1; D gene unclear. The CDR3 loop spans 16 amino acids. Deletions cut 1 base from V and 0 bases from J, with 10 bases between. The germline gives CDR1 MDHEN, CDR2 SYDVKM. The CDR3 DNA reads TGTGCCAGCAGTTTATTCTCACCGCTCTCCTACAATGAGCAGTTCTTC. It specifies CASSLFSPLSYNEQFF.

The chain uses TRBV28 and TRBJ1-4, with a weak D call TRBD1 (6 bases). Trimming cost V 6 bases and J 6 bases, with 11 bases left between them. This CDR3 region has 13 residues. From germline, CDR1 is MDHEN and CDR2 SYDVKM. CDR3 DNA: TGTGCCAGCAGGATACAGGGCGATGAAAAACTGTTTTTT. It translates to CASRIQGDEKLFF. The full variable domain, completed using reference TRBV28 and TRBJ1-4, is DVKVTQSSRYLVKRTGEKVFLECVQDMDHENMFWYRQDPGLGLRLIYFSYDVKMKEKGDIPEGYSVSREKKERFSLILESASTNQTSMYLCASRIQGDEKLFFGSGTQLSVL.

The chain uses TRBV6-9 and TRBJ1-2; D is unclear. The germline gives CDR1 MNHGY, CDR2 SVAAGI. This CDR3 contains 11 residues. The V end lost 6 bases, the J end lost 2 bases, and 4 bases lay between the germline ends. The CDR3 region has the DNA TGTGCCAGCAGCCACAACTATGGCTACACCTTC. Its protein product is CASSHNYGYTF.

This chain uses TRBV5-8 with TRBJ2-3; D is tentatively TRBD1 or TRBD2 (5 bases each). Trimming took 1 base from V and 4 from J, leaving 19 bases between them. The CDR3 covers 17 residues. CDR1 is SGHTS and CDR2 is YDEGEE in the germline V gene. The CDR3 loop is CASSLTDWDANADTQYF. The CDR3 nucleotides are TGTGCCAGCAGCTTGACTGATTGGGACGCCAACGCAGATACGCAGTATTTT.

V usage is TRBV11-2 and J usage is TRBJ1-1; D is perhaps TRBD1 (6 bases). V was pared by 5 bases and J by 4 bases, with 26 bases between. The CDR3 totals 18 residues. Looked up from germline, CDR1 is SGHAT and CDR2 is FQNNGV. In DNA form, the CDR3 reads TGTGCCAGCAGCCCCTTCGCGATGACGGGACATAAACTCACTGAAGCTTTCTTT. Its protein is CASSPFAMTGHKLTEAFF.

The genes are TRBV6-5 and TRBJ2-7; D is ambiguous. CDR1 and CDR2 (germline): MNHEY, SVGAGI. The length of the CDR3 is 16 residues. V gave up 0 bases and J gave up 2 bases, with 14 bases separating them. The CDR3 here is CASSYSIPDSPYEQYF. CDR3 sequence (DNA): TGTGCCAGCAGTTACTCGATTCCGGATTCCCCCTACGAGCAGTACTTC.

The rearrangement uses TRBV9 and TRBJ2-1; D is possibly TRBD2 (5 bases). The CDR3 totals 15 residues. Germline CDR1 is SGDLS and CDR2 is YYNGEE. V was cut by 0 bases and J by 5 bases, with 12 bases left in between. CDR3 nucleotides: TGTGCCAGCAGCGTAGTTATTAGCGCAAACAATGAGCAGTTCTTC. This codes for CASSVVISANNEQFF.

The chain employs TRBV14 and TRBJ2-7; D gene ambiguous. This CDR3 has 15 residues. Germline V lookup: CDR1 SGHDN, CDR2 FVKESK. Trimming removed 4 bases at V and 2 bases at J, with 15 bases between. CDR3 bases: TGTGCCAGCAGCCCCCAAGGGCCCCATCCCTACGAGCAGTACTTC. It is translated as CASSPQGPHPYEQYF.

The chain recombines TRBV6-1 with TRBJ1-4, with D unresolved. The ends were cut back, 4 bases at V and 8 bases at J, with 14 bases in the middle. Germline-derived CDR1 and CDR2 are MNHNS and SASEGT. This CDR3 spans 14 amino acids. This CDR3 reads CASSVRQPGEKLFF. As DNA, the CDR3 is TGTGCCAGCAGTGTACGGCAGCCTGGGGAAAAACTGTTTTTT.

The chain uses TRBV6-1 and TRBJ1-5; D gene uncertain. CDR1 and CDR2 from the germline V gene are MNHNS and SASEGT. V lost 8 bases to trimming and J lost 2 bases, with 10 bases between them. The CDR3 contains 13 residues. Here the CDR3 DNA reads TGTGCCAGCCATACGAGGGGCAATCAGCCCCAGCATTTT. Its protein is CASHTRGNQPQHF.

The chain has TRBV7-9 and TRBJ1-5, with a possible D match to TRBD1 (5 bases). The CDR3 is 12 residues long. Per germline, CDR1 SEHNR and CDR2 FQNEAQ (reference sequence). Between the trimmed V and J ends, which lost 5 bases and 9 bases, there was a span of 11 bases. CDR3 sequence reads: CASSTTVGPQHF. As DNA, the CDR3 is TGTGCCAGCAGCACGACAGTTGGGCCCCAGCATTTT.